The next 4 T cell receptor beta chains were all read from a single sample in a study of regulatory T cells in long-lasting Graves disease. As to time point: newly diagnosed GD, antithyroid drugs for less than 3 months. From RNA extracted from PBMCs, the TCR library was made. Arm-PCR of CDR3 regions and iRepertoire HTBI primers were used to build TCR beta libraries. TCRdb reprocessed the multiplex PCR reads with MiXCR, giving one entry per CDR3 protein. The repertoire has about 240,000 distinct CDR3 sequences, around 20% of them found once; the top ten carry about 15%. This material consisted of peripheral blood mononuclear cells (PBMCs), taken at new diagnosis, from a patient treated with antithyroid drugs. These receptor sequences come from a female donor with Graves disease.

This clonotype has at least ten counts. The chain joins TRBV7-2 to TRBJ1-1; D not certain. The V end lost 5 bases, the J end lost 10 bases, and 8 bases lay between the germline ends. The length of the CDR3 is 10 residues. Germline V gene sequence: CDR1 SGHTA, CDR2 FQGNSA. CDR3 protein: CASSPTVAFF. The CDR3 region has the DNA TGTGCCAGCAGCCCGACGGTAGCTTTCTTT.

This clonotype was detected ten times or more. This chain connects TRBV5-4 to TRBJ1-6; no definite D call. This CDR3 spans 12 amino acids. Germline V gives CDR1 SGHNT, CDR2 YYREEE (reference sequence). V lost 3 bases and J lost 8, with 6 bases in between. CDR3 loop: CASSSGDSPLHF. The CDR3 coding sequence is TGTGCCAGCAGCTCGGGTGATTCACCCCTCCACTTT.

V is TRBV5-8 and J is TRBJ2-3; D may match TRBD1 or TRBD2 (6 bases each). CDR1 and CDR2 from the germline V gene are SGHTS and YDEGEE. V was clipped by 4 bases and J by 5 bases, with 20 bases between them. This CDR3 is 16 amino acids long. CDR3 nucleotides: TGTGCCAGCAGCGAGAGTGGGGGCCTGGGGGGAGATACGCAGTATTTT. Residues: CASSESGGLGGDTQYF.

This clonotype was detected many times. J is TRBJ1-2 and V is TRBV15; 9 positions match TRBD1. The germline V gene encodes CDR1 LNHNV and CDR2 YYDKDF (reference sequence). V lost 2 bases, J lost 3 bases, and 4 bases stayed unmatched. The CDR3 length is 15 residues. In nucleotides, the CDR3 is TGTGCCACCAGCAGACGGACAGGGGCCGACTATGGCTACACCTTC. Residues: CATSRRTGADYGYTF.